These 12 T cell receptor beta chains were all obtained from the same sample, sequenced in a study of CD8+ T cells in alopecia areata (dated by TCRdb to 2016 to 2019). The sample's time point, from its label and the paper: baseline before oral tofacitinib. Libraries were built with the immunoSEQ multiplex PCR assay. RNA was extracted from all samples and reverse transcribed into cDNA, which served as template for TCR sequencing. TCRdb mirrors the immuneACCESS table, restricted to in-frame sequences. Some clones are absent from its copies; in checked studies, under half trace to an unresolved V gene, and the reason for the others is unknown. Within this sample are 110,000 to 150,000 clones, with 58% of them counted one time only. The ten largest clones add up to around 6.6% of the sample. Here the sequenced sample was CD4+ T cells sorted from blood, taken at week 0. These receptors were obtained from a human donor with alopecia areata.

The chain uses TRBV4-1 and TRBJ2-7; TRBD1 aligns across 9 bases. V lost 1 base to trimming and J lost 5 bases; unmatched junction nucleotides: 12. Germline V gene sequence: CDR1 MGHRA, CDR2 YSYEKL. This CDR3 has 17 amino acids. In DNA, the CDR3 is TGCGCCAGCAGCCAAGGCCATATGGGGACAGGGAGCAACGAGCAGTACTTC. Translating it yields CASSQGHMGTGSNEQYF.

The V gene is TRBV11-2, the J gene TRBJ2-2, with unresolved D. Germline V gene data show CDR1 as SGHAT and CDR2 as FQNNGV. Trimming removed 3 bases from V and 5 bases from J, with 10 bases in between. This CDR3 contains 14 residues. The CDR3 coding sequence is TGTGCCAGCAGCTTTGGGGTGCGGACCGGGGAGCTGTTTTTT. Protein sequence: CASSFGVRTGELFF.

V is TRBV4-3 and J is TRBJ2-5, with 8 bases matching TRBD1. The germline CDR1 and CDR2 sequences are LGHNA and YSLEER. V lost 6 bases to trimming and J lost 1 base; unmatched junction nucleotides: 4. The CDR3 has 14 amino acids. DNA of the CDR3: TGCGCCAGCAGTCAGACAGGGGCCCAAGAGACCCAGTACTTC. Encoded protein: CASSQTGAQETQYF.

V gene TRBV9 combines with J gene TRBJ2-7; 12 bases align to TRBD2. The CDR3 has 14 residues. Germline V CDR1 and CDR2: SGDLS, YYNGEE. The trim removed 0 bases at V and 8 bases at J, leaving 3 bases unmatched. CDR3 sequence reads: CASSVGTSGAKQYF. Here the CDR3 DNA reads TGTGCCAGCAGCGTAGGGACTAGCGGGGCCAAGCAGTACTTC. The full variable domain, completed using reference TRBV9 and TRBJ2-7, is DSGVTQTPKHLITATGQRVTLRCSPRSGDLSVYWYQQSLDQGLQFLIQYYNGEERAKGNILERFSAQQFPDLHSELNLSSLELGDSALYFCASSVGTSGAKQYFGPGTRLTVT.

This clone was counted between two and nine times. This chain links TRBV7-3 with TRBJ2-1, with D perhaps being TRBD1 or TRBD2 (5 bases each). Germline V gives CDR1 SGHTA, CDR2 FQGTGA. The CDR3 is 16 amino acids. The V end lost 4 bases, the J end lost 7 bases, and 20 bases lay between the germline ends. CDR3 bases: TGTGCCAGCAGCTCGTGGACTGCTATGGGGGTGAATGAGCAGTTCTTC. Protein: CASSSWTAMGVNEQFF.

This clone was recorded a few times. The chain uses TRBV21-1 and TRBJ1-6; the table calls TRBD1, which could not be checked here. TRBV21-1 is a documented pseudogene. There are 15 residues in the CDR3. This CDR3 reads CASPDRQGKGSPLHF. The CDR3, as DNA: TGTGCCAGCCCGGACCGCCAGGGGAAAGGTTCACCCCTCCACTTT.

The chain carries TRBV11-2 and TRBJ2-1; 7 bases align to TRBD2. The germline V gene encodes CDR1 SGHAT and CDR2 FQNNGV. The V and J ends lost 3 bases and 6 bases, in that order; junction bases with no gene match: 5. CDR3 size: 14 residues. The CDR3 DNA sequence: TGTGCCAGCAGCTTCTCGGCTAGCGGCAATGAGCAGTTCTTC. Its protein is CASSFSASGNEQFF.

CDR3 sequence (DNA): TGTGCCAGCAGTGAAGGACGGCAGGTCTATGGCTACACCTTC. Protein sequence: CASSEGRQVYGYTF. This chain uses TRBV6-1 with TRBJ1-2; the D is unclear. The CDR3 length is 14 residues. V dropped 1 base and J dropped 4 bases, with 10 bases sitting between them. Germline V gene lookup returns CDR1 MNHNS and CDR2 SASEGT.

This clone has just one count. The rearrangement joins TRBV2 to TRBJ2-5; tentatively, D is TRBD1 (6 bases). This CDR3 is built from 14 residues. Germline-derived CDR1 and CDR2 are SNHLY and FYNNEI. V was shortened by 1 base and J by 5 bases, with 11 bases between the two germline ends. As DNA, the CDR3 is TGTGCCAGCAGTGAAGGAGGACAGTGGGAGACCCAGTACTTC. This sequence encodes CASSEGGQWETQYF. The full variable domain, completed using reference TRBV2 and TRBJ2-5, is EPEVTQTPSHQVTQMGQEVILRCVPISNHLYFYWYRQILGQKVEFLVSFYNNEISEKSEIFDDQFSVERPDGSNFTLKIRSTKLEDSAMYFCASSEGGQWETQYFGPGTRLLVL.

About this clone itself: This CDR3 is also generated by other DNA sequences in the sample. CDR3 loop: CASSTEETQYF. The CDR3 region has the DNA TGTGCCAGTAGTACCGAAGAGACCCAGTACTTC. The rearrangement joins TRBV19 to TRBJ2-5; D gene ambiguous. CDR1 and CDR2 (germline): LNHDA, SQIVND (reference sequence). V was clipped by 4 bases and J by 3 bases, with 3 bases between them. The CDR3 runs 11 residues.

In DNA, the CDR3 is TGTGCCAGCAGTGGCTCGGCGCACTATGGCTACACCTTC. Translated: CASSGSAHYGYTF. The chain links TRBV2 to TRBJ1-2; D is undetermined. This CDR3 spans 13 amino acids. The V gene's germline CDR1 is SNHLY and CDR2 FYNNEI. V dropped 4 bases and J dropped 3 bases, with 9 bases sitting between them.

In the case of this clone: The sample has other DNA sequences that encode this CDR3 too. V is TRBV14 and J is TRBJ1-1; the D is unclear. Germline CDR1 and CDR2: SGHDN and FVKESK. The ends were cut back, 0 bases at V and 2 bases at J, with 4 bases in the middle. This CDR3 spans 13 amino acids. CDR3 DNA: TGTGCCAGCAGCCAAGATCGAAACACTGAAGCTTTCTTT. Its translation: CASSQDRNTEAFF.